This entry lists 3 T cell receptor beta chains sequenced from one sample in a study of T cell responses to AZD1222 COVID-19 vaccine. Here immunoSEQ multiplex PCR was the method, and the copy in TCRdb shows in-frame clones only, minus some. This table has 100,000 or so clones, about nine tenths appearing once. Sequenced here: peripheral blood, sampled on day 0 of AZD1222 vaccination. The receptors shown here come from an adult in good health.

The V call is TRBV5-8, the J call TRBJ1-5; weak D call: TRBD1 (5 bases). The germline gives CDR1 SGHTS, CDR2 YDEGEE. Trimming left V 4 bases short and J 1 base short, with 6 bases between. The CDR3 totals 13 residues. As DNA, the CDR3 is TGTGCCAGCAGCGGGGACAGCAATCAGCCCCAGCATTTT. Residues: CASSGDSNQPQHF.

The chain carries TRBV29-1 and TRBJ1-1; 9 bases are a match to TRBD1. Germline CDR1 SQVTM, CDR2 ANQGSEA. J lost 5 bases, V lost 3 bases, and 13 bases had no gene match. CDR3 length equals 16 residues. In DNA, the CDR3 is TGCAGCGTTGATTTGCATGGGGACAGGGATCAAACTGAAGCTTTCTTT. It encodes CSVDLHGDRDQTEAFF.

This chain uses TRBV19 with TRBJ2-1; 9 bases agree with TRBD2. V shed 7 bases and J 6 bases; nucleotides not matched to a gene: 10. CDR1 and CDR2 (germline): LNHDA, SQIVND (reference sequence). This CDR3 contains 15 residues. CDR3 sequence reads: CASTVQRGARNEQFF. CDR3 DNA: TGTGCCAGTACGGTTCAGCGGGGGGCCCGCAATGAGCAGTTCTTC.